Shown below are 26 T cell receptor beta chains from a single sample sequenced in a study of CD4 T cells in lung cancer. At least 3 cm from the malignant lesion, non-adjacent lung tissue was taken from the same resection. Using immunoSEQ multiplex PCR, the repertoire was profiled, and TCRdb retains in-frame clones only, with some absent. The table includes about 10,000 clones, about 62% detected once. The sequenced material came from normal lung tissue taken away from the tumor. The receptors originated from a man aged 55-75 years with non-small cell lung cancer.

This sequence joins TRBV6-5 and TRBJ2-1, with TRBD2 as a possible D gene (5 bases). Germline V CDR1 and CDR2: MNHEY, SVGAGI. The CDR3 spans 15 residues. V shed 5 bases and J shed 5 bases, with 16 bases lying between them. This CDR3 reads CASSRAFAGNNEQFF. CDR3 nucleotide sequence: TGTGCCAGCAGTCGGGCCTTCGCCGGGAACAATGAGCAGTTCTTC.

V and J are TRBV4-1 and TRBJ2-3; a possible D gene is TRBD2 (6 bases). The CDR3 is 16 residues long. CDR1 is MGHRA, CDR2 YSYEKL, per germline. Trimming stripped 2 bases from V and 2 bases from J, with 14 bases between. The CDR3: CASSQRAGRITDTQYF. Written as DNA, the CDR3 is TGCGCCAGCAGCCAAAGGGCGGGGCGGATCACAGATACGCAGTATTTT.

This clone appeared once. Other DNA variants within this sample encode the same CDR3. In DNA form, the CDR3 reads TGTGCCAGCAGCCCACGGACTAGCGGGACCTACAATGAGCAGTTCTTC. Translated: CASSPRTSGTYNEQFF. The genes are TRBV9 and TRBJ2-1, with 12 positions matching TRBD2. The germline V gene encodes CDR1 SGDLS and CDR2 YYNGEE. V shed 4 bases, J shed 2 bases, and the junction held 4 bases outside the gene matches. This CDR3 is 16 amino acids long.

This clone was detected only a few times. The gene calls are TRBV5-4 and TRBJ1-4, with 10 bases aligning to TRBD1. V was pared by 0 bases and J by 8 bases, with 4 bases of the junction left unmatched. Looked up from germline, CDR1 is SGHNT and CDR2 is YYREEE (reference sequence). This CDR3 spans 15 amino acids. The CDR3 region is CASSLEGQGYEKLFF. CDR3 DNA: TGTGCCAGCAGCTTGGAGGGACAGGGGTACGAAAAACTGTTTTTT. The full variable domain, completed using reference TRBV5-4 and TRBJ1-4, is ETGVTQSPTHLIKTRGQQVTLRCSSQSGHNTVSWYQQALGQGPQFIFQYYREEENGRGNFPPRFSGLQFPNYSSELNVNALELDDSALYLCASSLEGQGYEKLFFGSGTQLSVL.

The J gene is TRBJ2-7, the V gene TRBV5-6; 9 bases align to TRBD2. Germline loops: CDR1 SGHDT, CDR2 YYEEEE. Unmatched junction bases numbered 6, after V lost 7 bases and J lost 4 bases. This CDR3 is built from 13 residues. CDR3 nucleotide sequence: TGTGCCAGCTGTAGAGCGGGGGGTTACGAGCAGTACTTC. As protein: CASCRAGGYEQYF.

This chain links TRBV5-6 with TRBJ1-2; TRBD1 matches at 8 bases. This CDR3 comprises 17 residues. Germline values: CDR1 SGHDT, CDR2 YYEEEE. The V and J ends lost 2 bases and 2 bases, in that order; junction bases with no gene match: 11. The CDR3 region has the DNA TGTGCCAGCAGCTTATTACCGGGACAGGTGATAAACTATGGCTACACCTTC. Residues: CASSLLPGQVINYGYTF.

The rearrangement joins TRBV18 to TRBJ1-5, with 8 bases identical to TRBD1. Germline V gene sequence: CDR1 KGHSH, CDR2 LQKENI. The V segment lost 5 bases and the J segment 2 bases; nucleotides outside the gene matches: 5. This CDR3 has 15 residues. CDR3 in DNA: TGTGCCAGCTCATCGACAGGGGTGGGCAATCAGCCCCAGCATTTT. The encoded protein is CASSSTGVGNQPQHF.

The V call is TRBV5-1, the J call TRBJ2-3; 7 bases are a match to TRBD2. V lost 5 bases and J lost 2; bases outside the gene matches: 8. The CDR3 runs to 15 residues. CDR1 and CDR2 from the germline V gene are SGHRS and YFSETQ. CDR3 residues: CASRILADLTDTQYF. As DNA, the CDR3 is TGCGCCAGCAGAATCCTAGCGGATCTCACAGATACGCAGTATTTT.

The V call is TRBV27, the J call TRBJ2-2; D unresolved. V shed 8 bases and J shed 4 bases, with 11 bases lying between them. The V gene's germline CDR1 is MNHEY and CDR2 SMNVEV (reference sequence). The CDR3 totals 13 residues. CDR3 bases: TGTGCCAGCCGACAATCAAGCACCGGGGAGCTGTTTTTT. It translates to CASRQSSTGELFF.

The chain carries TRBV9 and TRBJ1-5; D is unclear. Germline loops: CDR1 SGDLS, CDR2 YYNGEE. CDR3 length: 13 amino acids. Deletions cut 1 base from V and 8 bases from J, with 10 bases between. CDR3 nucleotides: TGTGCCAGCAGCGTAACGGGGTCGGAGCCCCAGCATTTT. Translated, it gives CASSVTGSEPQHF. The whole variable domain, filled in from reference TRBV9 and TRBJ1-5, reads DSGVTQTPKHLITATGQRVTLRCSPRSGDLSVYWYQQSLDQGLQFLIQYYNGEERAKGNILERFSAQQFPDLHSELNLSSLELGDSALYFCASSVTGSEPQHFGDGTRLSIL.

This chain's CDR3 is CASSGQFNTGELFF. CDR3 DNA: TGTGCCAGCAGTGGGCAATTCAACACCGGGGAGCTGTTTTTT. V gene TRBV6-4 combines with J gene TRBJ2-2; no clear D. Trimming stripped 4 bases from V and 2 bases from J, with 8 bases between. The germline V gene encodes CDR1 MRHNA and CDR2 SNTAGT. The CDR3 loop spans 14 amino acids.

A remark on this clone: One junction end does not reproduce the germline sequence, and a read error may be involved. This sequence joins TRBV2 and TRBJ2-2; D might be TRBD1 (5 bases). Germline V gene sequence: CDR1 SNHLY, CDR2 FYNNEI. The CDR3 covers 15 residues. The chain's CDR3 is CASSGRGTNIGELFF. The CDR3 DNA is TGTGCCAGCAGTGGAAGGGGTACGAACATCGGGGAGCTGTTTTTT.

CDR3 in DNA: TGTGCCAGCAGCCCGTCAGTGGGGGGGCGGCAAGAGACCCAGTACTTC. Translated, it gives CASSPSVGGRQETQYF. This chain joins TRBV7-8 and TRBJ2-5; possible D gene TRBD2, 7 bases. Per germline, CDR1 SGHVS and CDR2 FQNEAQ. CDR3 length: 16 amino acids. Trimming left V 5 bases short and J 2 bases short, with 18 bases between.

The chain employs TRBV27 and TRBJ2-5; D is possibly TRBD1 (5 bases). Germline CDR1 and CDR2: MNHEY and SMNVEV (reference sequence). Between the trimmed V and J ends, which lost 6 bases and 1 base, there was a span of 18 bases. There are 16 residues in the CDR3. CDR3 loop: CASSPRRRQIQETQYF. The DNA of the CDR3 is TGTGCCAGCAGCCCTCGCCGTAGACAGATCCAAGAGACCCAGTACTTC.

This clone has only one observation. The chain carries TRBV6-1 and TRBJ2-3; no firm D call. This CDR3 is built from 14 residues. Per the germline V gene, CDR1 is MNHNS and CDR2 is SASEGT. V lost 2 bases, J lost 2 bases, and 8 bases lay in between. CDR3 region: CASSESRDTDTQYF. DNA of the CDR3: TGTGCCAGCAGTGAATCGCGTGACACAGATACGCAGTATTTT.

The chain is built from TRBV6-5 and TRBJ1-4; D is unresolved. The V and J ends lost 6 bases and 4 bases respectively, with 15 bases between them. The V gene's germline CDR1 is MNHEY and CDR2 SVGAGI. The CDR3 consists of 15 residues. The chain's CDR3 is CASSPGRGFNEKLFF. The CDR3 DNA reads as TGTGCCAGCAGCCCAGGACGGGGATTTAATGAAAAACTGTTTTTT.

The CDR3 loop is CAWNFQGAKNIQYF. For the CDR3, the DNA is TGTGCCTGGAACTTTCAGGGGGCCAAAAACATTCAGTACTTC. V gene TRBV30 combines with J gene TRBJ2-4; tentatively, D is TRBD1 (6 bases). The CDR3 covers 14 residues. Germline V gene data show CDR1 as GTSNPN and CDR2 as SVGIG (reference sequence). V gave up 4 bases and J gave up 1 base, with 11 bases separating them. Combining the CDR3 with reference TRBV30 and TRBJ2-4 gives the whole variable domain SQTIHQWPATLVQPVGSPLSLECTVEGTSNPNLYWYRQAAGRGLQLLFYSVGIGQISSEVPQNLSASRPQDRQFILSSKKLLLSDSGFYLCAWNFQGAKNIQYFGAGTRLSVL.

The V and J genes are TRBV4-1 and TRBJ2-2; D perhaps matches TRBD2 (5 bases). The CDR3 runs to 15 residues. Germline CDR1 and CDR2: MGHRA and YSYEKL. Trimming left V 1 base short and J 5 bases short, with 11 bases between. Written as DNA, the CDR3 is TGCGCCAGCAGCCAAGGGTATGGGGAGACCGGGGAGCTGTTTTTT. Its translation is CASSQGYGETGELFF.

This clone was seen just once. This rearrangement joins TRBV28 to TRBJ1-2, with D tentatively TRBD1 (6 bases). The CDR3 is 17 amino acids. The germline V gene has CDR1 MDHEN and CDR2 SYDVKM. V was pared by 5 bases and J by 9 bases, with 28 bases between. DNA of the CDR3: TGTGCCAGCAGTCCCCCGGGGGGGGCAGGGGCGATGAACCGCTACACCTTC. It specifies CASSPPGGAGAMNRYTF.

The gene calls are TRBV4-2 and TRBJ1-1; D is unclear. In germline, CDR1 is LGHNA, CDR2 YNFKEQ. The CDR3 consists of 13 residues. V was pared by 0 bases and J by 8 bases, with 10 bases between. The DNA of the CDR3 is TGTGCCAGCAGCCAAGATCTCCTCGTAGAAGCTTTCTTT. As protein: CASSQDLLVEAFF.

This clone is a singleton in its sample. The V gene is TRBV19, the J gene TRBJ2-3, with 9 bases matching TRBD1. The ends lost 5 bases at V and 2 bases at J; junction bases unmatched: 5. Germline assignment: CDR1 LNHDA and CDR2 SQIVND (reference sequence). The CDR3 is made up of 15 amino acids. DNA of the CDR3: TGTGCCAGTAGTCCAGGGGACAGGGCCACAGATACGCAGTATTTT. It specifies CASSPGDRATDTQYF.

The sample holds a few counts of this clone. The chain uses TRBV7-8 and TRBJ1-1; D gene ambiguous. Germline V gives CDR1 SGHVS, CDR2 FQNEAQ. This CDR3 is 11 amino acids long. V dropped 5 bases and J dropped 11 bases, with 12 bases sitting between them. CDR3 protein: CASSPEEVAFF. CDR3 coding DNA: TGTGCCAGCAGCCCCGAGGAAGTGGCTTTCTTT.

This clone is large by share. This chain uses TRBV7-7 with TRBJ1-3; D gene unclear. CDR3 length: 16 residues. CDR1 and CDR2 (germline): SSHAT, FNYEAQ (reference sequence). Trimming pared 5 bases from V and 0 bases from J, leaving 14 bases between. The CDR3 sequence: CASSPVAVPSGNTIYF. The CDR3 DNA sequence: TGTGCCAGCAGCCCGGTCGCGGTGCCCTCTGGAAACACCATATATTTT.

The chain links TRBV6-6 to TRBJ1-5; D is undetermined. In germline, CDR1 is MNHNY, CDR2 SVGAGI (reference sequence). There are 16 residues in the CDR3. V was cut by 3 bases and J by 0 bases, with 12 bases left in between. CDR3 in amino acids: CASSYSRITSNQPQHF. The DNA of the CDR3 is TGTGCCAGCAGTTATAGTCGAATTACTAGCAATCAGCCCCAGCATTTT.

The gene calls are TRBV6-1 and TRBJ2-1, with a possible D match to TRBD1 (6 bases). Germline V gene data show CDR1 as MNHNS and CDR2 as SASEGT. The CDR3 totals 14 residues. Trimming took off 3 bases at V and 8 bases at J, with 14 bases between the two ends. This chain's CDR3 is CASSDGPGVHEQFF. DNA of the CDR3: TGTGCCAGCAGTGACGGGCCAGGGGTGCATGAGCAGTTCTTC.

V is TRBV6-1 and J is TRBJ2-7, with 10 nucleotides matching TRBD2. V shed 2 bases and J 4 bases; nucleotides not matched to a gene: 5. The CDR3 length is 15 residues. Germline CDR1 reads MNHNS; CDR2 reads SASEGT. CDR3 DNA: TGTGCCAGCAGTGAACGGGCTAGCGGGAGTTACGAGCAGTACGTC. Translation gives CASSERASGSYEQYV.